A selection of T cell receptor beta chains follows, all from one sample in a study of glioma-infiltrating T cells. Using its own MiXCR run on the multiplex PCR reads, TCRdb lists one record per CDR3 protein. The sample lists about 45,000 distinct CDR3 sequences; 20% to 25% were seen once. The sequencing input was glioma tissue, nonneoplastic brain tissue, or PBMCs (not recorded which). The source of these receptors is a human donor with low-grade glioma or glioblastoma, undergoing nonglioma brain surgery, or in good health (not recorded which). Each CDR3 is given with its conserved first and last residue. The order of the fields is clone size, D gene, J gene, V gene, CDR3 protein, CDR3 DNA. A D gene is named only where the DNA matches it firmly. Expanded clones are given a class, and other clones once, few, many or no size at all.

clone size: many
D gene: NA
J gene: TRBJ2-3
V gene: TRBV30
CDR3 protein: CAWNNLGRDTQYF
CDR3 DNA: TGTGCCTGGAACAACCTGGGTAGAGATACGCAGTATTTT

clone size: many
D gene: NA
J gene: TRBJ1-4
V gene: TRBV28
CDR3 protein: CASRRGSTNEKLFF
CDR3 DNA: TGTGCCAGCCGGAGGGGTTCTACTAATGAAAAACTGTTTTTT

clone size: many
D gene: NA
J gene: TRBJ2-7
V gene: TRBV2
CDR3 protein: CASSEYQEQGEQYF
CDR3 DNA: TGTGCCAGCAGTGAATACCAGGAGCAGGGCGAGCAGTACTTC

clone size: many
D gene: NA
J gene: TRBJ1-1
V gene: TRBV15
CDR3 protein: CATSRLTRRTMNTEAFF
CDR3 DNA: TGTGCCACCAGCAGACTAACACGGCGGACGATGAACACTGAAGCTTTCTTT

clone size: many
D gene: TRBD2
J gene: TRBJ2-5
V gene: TRBV15
CDR3 protein: CATSRRRLAVQETQYF
CDR3 DNA: TGTGCCACCAGCAGAAGACGACTAGCGGTACAAGAGACCCAGTACTTC

clone size: NA
D gene: NA
J gene: TRBJ1-1
V gene: TRBV4-1
CDR3 protein: CASRPTSNTEAFF
CDR3 DNA: TGCGCCAGCAGACCCACTTCGAACACTGAAGCTTTCTTT

clone size: many
D gene: TRBD2
J gene: TRBJ2-1
V gene: TRBV7-6
CDR3 protein: CASSLLVGLALLNEQFF
CDR3 DNA: TGTGCCAGCAGCTTACTTGTAGGACTAGCGCTCCTCAATGAGCAGTTCTTC

clone size: many
D gene: NA
J gene: TRBJ1-5
V gene: TRBV20-1
CDR3 protein: CSARGNSNQPQHF
CDR3 DNA: TGCAGTGCTAGAGGCAATAGCAATCAGCCCCAGCATTTT

clone size: many
D gene: NA
J gene: TRBJ1-2
V gene: TRBV27
CDR3 protein: CASSLLSGDGYTF
CDR3 DNA: TGTGCCAGCAGTTTATTGAGTGGGGATGGCTACACCTTC

clone size: NA
D gene: TRBD1
J gene: TRBJ1-3
V gene: TRBV7-6
CDR3 protein: CASSLPTGADTIYF
CDR3 DNA: TGTGCCAGCAGCTTACCGACAGGGGCGGACACCATATATTTT

clone size: few
D gene: TRBD1
J gene: TRBJ2-7
V gene: TRBV9
CDR3 protein: CASSPGQGGFYEQYF
CDR3 DNA: TGTGCCAGCAGCCCAGGACAGGGGGGATTCTACGAGCAGTACTTC

clone size: many
D gene: NA
J gene: TRBJ1-2
V gene: TRBV3-1
CDR3 protein: CASSQEGRGLNYGYTF
CDR3 DNA: TGTGCCAGCAGCCAAGAGGGTAGAGGACTTAACTATGGCTACACCTTC

clone size: many
D gene: NA
J gene: TRBJ2-1
V gene: TRBV5-1
CDR3 protein: CASMDPESSYNEQFF
CDR3 DNA: TGCGCCAGCATGGACCCGGAGAGCTCCTACAATGAGCAGTTCTTC

clone size: many
D gene: NA
J gene: TRBJ1-5
V gene: TRBV20-1
CDR3 protein: CSARDPQGLSNQPQHF
CDR3 DNA: TGCAGTGCTAGAGATCCCCAGGGTCTTAGCAATCAGCCCCAGCATTTT

clone size: NA
D gene: TRBD2
J gene: TRBJ2-2
V gene: TRBV5-1
CDR3 protein: CASSRTSGDTGELFF
CDR3 DNA: TGCGCCAGCAGCAGGACTAGCGGGGACACCGGGGAGCTGTTTTTT

clone size: many
D gene: NA
J gene: TRBJ2-3
V gene: TRBV19
CDR3 protein: CASSSTGRAAQYF
CDR3 DNA: TGTGCCAGTAGTTCCACCGGTCGTGCCGCGCAGTATTTT

clone size: many
D gene: NA
J gene: TRBJ2-1
V gene: TRBV2
CDR3 protein: CASSESRTEPAF
CDR3 DNA: TGTGCCAGCAGTGAGTCTCGGACAGAGCCAGCTTTC

clone size: medium-sized
D gene: NA
J gene: TRBJ2-1
V gene: TRBV20-1
CDR3 protein: CSASTSSYNEQFF
CDR3 DNA: TGCAGTGCTAGTACCAGCTCCTACAATGAGCAGTTCTTC

clone size: many
D gene: NA
J gene: TRBJ2-1
V gene: TRBV2
CDR3 protein: CASSGSDYNEQFF
CDR3 DNA: TGTGCCAGCAGTGGGTCCGACTACAATGAGCAGTTCTTC

clone size: few
D gene: NA
J gene: TRBJ1-4
V gene: TRBV5-1
CDR3 protein: CASRGEPNEKLFF
CDR3 DNA: TGCGCCAGCAGAGGGGAGCCCAATGAAAAACTGTTTTTT

clone size: few
D gene: TRBD2
J gene: TRBJ2-5
V gene: TRBV12-3/TRBV12-4
CDR3 protein: CASSMRLAGGLETQYF
CDR3 DNA: TGTGCCAGCAGTATGAGACTAGCGGGGGGGCTGGAGACCCAGTACTTC

clone size: many
D gene: TRBD1
J gene: TRBJ2-7
V gene: TRBV6-1
CDR3 protein: CASSSGTGAVYEQYF
CDR3 DNA: TGTGCCAGCAGTTCCGGGACAGGGGCGGTATACGAGCAGTACTTC

clone size: many
D gene: TRBD2
J gene: TRBJ2-1
V gene: TRBV20-1
CDR3 protein: CSASSASGYNEQFF
CDR3 DNA: TGCAGTGCTAGCTCGGCTAGCGGATACAATGAGCAGTTCTTC

clone size: many
D gene: NA
J gene: TRBJ1-5
V gene: TRBV12-3/TRBV12-4
CDR3 protein: CASSPGPSNQPQHF
CDR3 DNA: TGTGCCAGCTCTCCTGGACCGAGTAATCAGCCCCAGCATTTT

clone size: NA
D gene: TRBD2
J gene: TRBJ2-2
V gene: TRBV5-1
CDR3 protein: CASSSSGDSTLELFF
CDR3 DNA: TGCGCCAGCAGCTCTAGCGGGGATTCCACCTTGGAGCTGTTTTTT

clone size: many
D gene: TRBD2
J gene: TRBJ2-3
V gene: TRBV7-2
CDR3 protein: CASSHQAGGSTSTDTQYF
CDR3 DNA: TGTGCCAGCAGCCATCAAGCGGGAGGGAGTACTAGCACAGATACGCAGTATTTT

clone size: NA
D gene: NA
J gene: TRBJ2-2
V gene: TRBV6-1
CDR3 protein: CASSKTSRGTGELFF
CDR3 DNA: TGTGCCAGCAGTAAGACGTCGCGGGGCACCGGGGAGCTGTTTTTT

clone size: many
D gene: NA
J gene: TRBJ1-1
V gene: TRBV5-1
CDR3 protein: CASSLGQWSNEAFF
CDR3 DNA: TGCGCCAGCAGCCTCGGACAGTGGAGTAATGAAGCTTTCTTT

clone size: NA
D gene: TRBD2
J gene: TRBJ2-2
V gene: TRBV9
CDR3 protein: CASSVSGGATGELFF
CDR3 DNA: TGTGCCAGCAGCGTATCGGGAGGGGCCACCGGGGAGCTGTTTTTT

clone size: many
D gene: NA
J gene: TRBJ2-1
V gene: TRBV6-2/TRBV6-3
CDR3 protein: CASSYSGSAGNEQFF
CDR3 DNA: TGTGCCAGCAGTTACTCGGGGTCTGCGGGGAATGAGCAGTTCTTC

clone size: many
D gene: TRBD1
J gene: TRBJ2-1
V gene: TRBV6-1
CDR3 protein: CASRHTPGTGDNEQFF
CDR3 DNA: TGTGCCAGCAGACATACCCCCGGGACAGGGGACAATGAGCAGTTCTTC